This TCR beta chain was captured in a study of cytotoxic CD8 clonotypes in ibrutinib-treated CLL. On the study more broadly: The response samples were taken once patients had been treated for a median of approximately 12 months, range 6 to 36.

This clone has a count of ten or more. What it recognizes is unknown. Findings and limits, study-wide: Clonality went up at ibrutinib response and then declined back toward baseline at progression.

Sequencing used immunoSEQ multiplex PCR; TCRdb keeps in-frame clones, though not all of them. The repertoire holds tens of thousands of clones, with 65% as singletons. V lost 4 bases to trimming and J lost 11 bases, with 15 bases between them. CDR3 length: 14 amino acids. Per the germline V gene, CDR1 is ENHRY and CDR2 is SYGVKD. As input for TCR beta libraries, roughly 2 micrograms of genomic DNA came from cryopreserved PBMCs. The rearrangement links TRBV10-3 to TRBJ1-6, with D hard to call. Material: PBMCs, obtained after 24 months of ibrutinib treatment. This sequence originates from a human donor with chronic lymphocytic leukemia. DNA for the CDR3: TGTGCCATCAGTGCAGAGGACTGGGTTCCACCCCTCCACTTT. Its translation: CAISAEDWVPPLHF.